This T cell receptor beta chain appears in the sequencing data of a study of blood T cell repertoires in COVID-19. Study information: COVID-19 samples collected from the United States, Italy and Spain covered acute and convalescent phases.

TCRdb's copy holds only in-frame clones and misses some; the assay was immunoSEQ multiplex PCR. This sample yields about 310,000 clones, of which 87% are seen a single time; 1% belongs to the top ten. A single count supports this clone. Sequencing was carried out using peripheral blood. This sequence was found in a middle-aged man with active or convalescent COVID-19.

The CDR3 region has the DNA TGTGCCAGCAGCAGGGACGGCGGGTCCGGGGGCTATGGCTACACCTTC. It encodes CASSRDGGSGGYGYTF. This chain joins TRBV6-2 or TRBV6-3 and TRBJ1-2; D is possibly TRBD1 (5 bases). V shed 6 bases and J shed 4 bases, with 21 bases lying between them. Germline V CDR1 and CDR2: MNHEY, SVGEGT. CDR3 size: 16 residues.